This T cell receptor (beta chain) was sequenced for a study of human T cells and chemical hapten exposure. The library tagged each cDNA molecule with unique molecular identifiers. Authors' data handling: Sample-level TCR yields exhibited a median of approximately 88,000, with a range of roughly 23,224 to 700,000. TCRdb used MiXCR to reprocess the RACE reads, holding one entry per CDR3 protein. V and J calls and clone size were set by TCRdb, not the authors. In the table there are tens of thousands of distinct CDR3 sequences, roughly 5% of which are singletons. Time point reported: healthy volunteer bleed at 6 weeks. Before extraction, the whole blood was not fractionated, and total RNA was taken from it. The CDR3 length is 14 residues. The V end was cut by 2 bases, the J end by 0 bases, with 9 bases between. Germline V gives CDR1 DFQATT, CDR2 SNEGSKA (reference sequence). This clonotype was observed at least ten times.

The chain employs TRBV20-1 and TRBJ2-3, with D perhaps TRBD1 or TRBD2 (5 bases each). Sequenced material: whole blood. The source is a human donor in good health. Some clones in this sample may be carry-over from other donors' samples. In DNA, the CDR3 is TGCAGTGCTAGACCGGGGACGAGCACAGATACGCAGTATTTT. The encoded protein is CSARPGTSTDTQYF.